These 30 T cell receptor beta chains share one sample of origin, sequenced in a study of vaccination effects on CD4 cells after COVID-19. Following 10 days of culture, CD4+ T cells were isolated. The data were produced by immunoSEQ multiplex PCR, yet TCRdb's version contains in-frame clones alone and is incomplete. The sample has roughly 36,000 clones, roughly 74% seen once; the top ten hold roughly 3.1%. For these receptors, no antigen is known. The sample here was CD4+ T cells from PBMCs cultured without peptide, taken before COVID-19 vaccination. The receptors were sampled from a human donor who received a COVID-19 vaccine.

This clone appeared once. CDR3 residues: CASSPTGEGVQKGYTF. The CDR3 DNA sequence: TGTGCCAGCAGCCCGACAGGGGAAGGGGTACAGAAAGGCTACACCTTC. The chain combines TRBV27 with TRBJ1-2; 8 positions agree with TRBD1. CDR3 length: 16 amino acids. After removal of 6 bases from V and 8 bases from J, the junction contained 17 bases not matched to a gene. CDR1 and CDR2 from the germline V gene are MNHEY and SMNVEV (reference sequence).

This clone has a handful of counts. The rearrangement links TRBV2 to TRBJ2-3; no definite D call. The CDR3 is 13 amino acids. Germline V CDR1 and CDR2: SNHLY, FYNNEI. Trimming left V 5 bases short and J 2 bases short, with 8 bases between. The CDR3 loop reads CASSPPFTDTQYF. CDR3 sequence (DNA): TGTGCCAGCAGTCCGCCCTTCACAGATACGCAGTATTTT.

The V call is TRBV14, the J call TRBJ1-5; a weak D match, TRBD1 (5 bases). CDR3 size: 14 residues. V lost 4 bases and J lost 4, with 11 bases in between. Germline V lookup: CDR1 SGHDN, CDR2 FVKESK. The CDR3 protein is CASSLGAENQPQHF. The CDR3 DNA sequence: TGTGCCAGCAGCCTAGGGGCAGAAAATCAGCCCCAGCATTTT.

The chain links TRBV28 to TRBJ1-5; D call uncertain. Germline loops: CDR1 MDHEN, CDR2 SYDVKM. Trimming took off 7 bases at V and 1 base at J, with 5 bases between the two ends. The CDR3 extends over 12 amino acids. CDR3 nucleotides: TGTGCCAGCACCCAGAGCAATCAGCCCCAGCATTTT. Its translation is CASTQSNQPQHF.

The chain is built from TRBV5-1 and TRBJ2-7; possibly TRBD2 for D (5 bases). Germline V CDR1 and CDR2: SGHRS, YFSETQ. Trimming pared 0 bases from V and 2 bases from J, leaving 9 bases between. This CDR3 has 14 residues. In nucleotides, the CDR3 is TGCGCCAGCAGCTTGGGCGCCGGGGCCTACGAGCAGTACTTC. Its protein product is CASSLGAGAYEQYF.

This chain uses TRBV7-6 with TRBJ2-2; D call uncertain. The CDR3 runs to 16 residues. In germline, CDR1 is SGHVS, CDR2 FNYEAQ. Trimming pared 1 base from V and 0 bases from J, leaving 9 bases between. Here the CDR3 DNA reads TGTGCCAGCAGCTTAGTCCCCGATCCGAACACCGGGGAGCTGTTTTTT. This gives the protein CASSLVPDPNTGELFF.

This clone came up once. The V gene is TRBV12-3 or TRBV12-4, the J gene TRBJ1-2; D call uncertain. The V gene lost 2 bases and the J gene lost 3 bases, with 1 base spanning the gap. This CDR3 has 11 amino acids. This CDR3 is CASSLYYGYTF. Here the CDR3 DNA reads TGTGCCAGCAGTTTATACTATGGCTACACCTTC.

V and J are TRBV4-1 and TRBJ1-2; tentatively, D is TRBD1 (6 bases). The CDR3 totals 16 residues. Trimming shortened V by 4 bases and J by 3 bases, and 18 bases separated the two germline ends. Germline lookup yields CDR1 MGHRA and CDR2 YSYEKL. The CDR3 nucleotides read TGCGCCAGCAGCCGAGAGGGGGAGGGAATTTACTATGGCTACACCTTC. The encoded protein is CASSREGEGIYYGYTF.

This clone was seen a handful of times. An end of the junction does not agree with germline; a read error may underlie this. J is TRBJ2-2 and V is TRBV7-7; 8 bases align to TRBD2. The CDR3 length is 14 residues. CDR1 and CDR2 (germline): SSHAT, FNYEAQ (reference sequence). In DNA form, the CDR3 reads TGTGCTAGCAGCTTAGTAGCGGGGACCGGGGAGCTGTTTTTT. Protein product: CASSLVAGTGELFF.

This clone was observed a single time. The V gene is TRBV15, the J gene TRBJ2-5; D unresolved. Looked up from germline, CDR1 is LNHNV and CDR2 is YYDKDF (reference sequence). The germline V and J ends were trimmed by 0 bases and 5 bases, with 13 bases remaining between them. The CDR3 extends over 15 amino acids. The CDR3 protein is CATSREIGSFETQYF. CDR3 sequence (DNA): TGTGCCACCAGCAGAGAGATCGGCAGCTTTGAGACCCAGTACTTC. Variable domain in full (rest from reference TRBV15 and TRBJ2-5): DAMVIQNPRYQVTQFGKPVTLSCSQTLNHNVMYWYQQKSSQAPKLLFHYYDKDFNNEADTPDNFQSRRPNTSFCFLDIRSPGLGDTAMYLCATSREIGSFETQYFGPGTRLLVL.

The V and J genes are TRBV7-9 and TRBJ1-2; no clear D. Germline CDR1 SEHNR, CDR2 FQNEAQ (reference sequence). The CDR3 is 15 residues long. Between the trimmed V and J ends, which lost 1 base and 2 bases, there was a span of 11 bases. The CDR3 region is CASSLELTANYGYTF. CDR3 sequence (DNA): TGTGCCAGCAGCTTAGAACTGACGGCCAACTATGGCTACACCTTC.

This clone is labeled medium-sized (0.01 to 0.1%). J is TRBJ2-2 and V is TRBV28; 9 bases map to TRBD1. This CDR3 comprises 16 residues. Germline trimming cut 7 bases from V and 7 bases from J; bases unmatched to any gene: 13. Looked up from germline, CDR1 is MDHEN and CDR2 is SYDVKM. The CDR3 DNA is TGTGCCAGCACCACGGGACAGGGAGGTATCCACGGGGAGCTGTTTTTT. Translating gives CASTTGQGGIHGELFF.

The V call is TRBV28, the J call TRBJ2-4, with 7 bases matching TRBD1. V lost 3 bases, J lost 7 bases, and 3 bases stayed unmatched. This CDR3 contains 13 residues. Germline CDR1 reads MDHEN; CDR2 reads SYDVKM. CDR3 region: CASSLTRGNIQYF. Here the CDR3 DNA reads TGTGCCAGCAGTTTGACCAGGGGGAACATTCAGTACTTC.

The genes are TRBV19 and TRBJ2-7; the match to TRBD1 covers 9 bases. Looked up from germline, CDR1 is LNHDA and CDR2 is SQIVND (reference sequence). With V trimmed by 7 bases and J by 0 bases, 4 bases remained unmatched. This CDR3 has 14 residues. CDR3 DNA: TGTGCCAGTATGGTGGACAGGGGCTCCTACGAGCAGTACTTC. This gives the protein CASMVDRGSYEQYF.

The gene calls are TRBV15 and TRBJ1-2; 8 nucleotides line up with TRBD1. The junction had 0 bases not matched to a gene; V was cut back by 1 base and J by 2 bases. CDR1 and CDR2 (germline): LNHNV, YYDKDF (reference sequence). The CDR3 extends over 14 amino acids. The CDR3 protein is CATSRGDRNYGYTF. CDR3 in DNA: TGTGCCACCAGCAGAGGGGACAGGAACTATGGCTACACCTTC.

The chain carries TRBV5-1 and TRBJ1-5, with 7 bases identical to TRBD1. Trimming cost V 1 base and J 0 bases; bases outside gene matches: 1. The CDR3 length is 15 residues. CDR1 and CDR2 from the germline V gene are SGHRS and YFSETQ. CDR3 amino acids: CASSLTGVSNQPQHF. DNA of the CDR3: TGCGCCAGCAGCTTGACAGGGGTTAGCAATCAGCCCCAGCATTTT.

The rearrangement links TRBV2 to TRBJ2-3, with 9 bases aligning to TRBD2. The trim removed 6 bases at V and 0 bases at J, leaving 4 bases unmatched. The CDR3 loop spans 15 amino acids. CDR1 is SNHLY and CDR2 is FYNNEI in the germline V gene. The DNA for the CDR3 is TGTGCCAGCAGGAGGACTAGCGAGAGCACAGATACGCAGTATTTT. Protein: CASRRTSESTDTQYF. Full variable domain (missing parts from reference TRBV2 and TRBJ2-3): EPEVTQTPSHQVTQMGQEVILRCVPISNHLYFYWYRQILGQKVEFLVSFYNNEISEKSEIFDDQFSVERPDGSNFTLKIRSTKLEDSAMYFCASRRTSESTDTQYFGPGTRLTVL.

V usage is TRBV19 and J usage is TRBJ2-1, with D maybe TRBD1 (5 bases). V was clipped by 5 bases and J by 6 bases, with 8 bases between them. Germline CDR1 is LNHDA and CDR2 is SQIVND (reference sequence). This CDR3 region has 12 residues. The CDR3 bases are TGTGCCAGTAGTCGACAGAGCAATGAGCAGTTCTTC. It translates to CASSRQSNEQFF.

This chain links TRBV9 with TRBJ1-2; no definite D call. The CDR3 is 20 amino acids. Germline values: CDR1 SGDLS, CDR2 YYNGEE. The V end lost 3 bases, the J end lost 1 base, and 28 bases lay between the germline ends. The CDR3 DNA sequence: TGTGCCAGCAGCGCTGGGAGTCGAATGGGGAGTGGAGACAATAACTATGGCTACACCTTC. Amino acids: CASSAGSRMGSGDNNYGYTF.

The rearrangement uses TRBV2 and TRBJ1-2, with TRBD1 identical over 11 bases. Germline V gene sequence: CDR1 SNHLY, CDR2 FYNNEI. The trim removed 3 bases at V and 7 bases at J, leaving 4 bases unmatched. The CDR3 length is 14 residues. CDR3 sequence: CASSERTGGGGYTF. The CDR3 DNA follows: TGTGCCAGCAGTGAGCGGACAGGGGGCGGTGGCTACACCTTC. Looking up the rest from reference TRBV2 and TRBJ1-2 gives the full variable domain: EPEVTQTPSHQVTQMGQEVILRCVPISNHLYFYWYRQILGQKVEFLVSFYNNEISEKSEIFDDQFSVERPDGSNFTLKIRSTKLEDSAMYFCASSERTGGGGYTFGSGTRLTVV.

The chain links TRBV6-5 to TRBJ1-5, with a tentative D call TRBD1 (5 bases). The CDR3 has 14 residues. The ends were cut back, 6 bases at V and 2 bases at J, with 11 bases in the middle. In germline, CDR1 is MNHEY, CDR2 SVGAGI. This chain's CDR3 is CASSPRDGNQPQHF. In nucleotides, the CDR3 is TGTGCCAGCAGCCCCAGGGACGGCAATCAGCCCCAGCATTTT.

This rearrangement joins TRBV5-4 to TRBJ2-1, with D unclear. V was shortened by 0 bases and J by 9 bases, with 16 bases between the two germline ends. There are 15 residues in the CDR3. Germline CDR1 reads SGHNT; CDR2 reads YYREEE (reference sequence). CDR3 nucleotides: TGTGCCAGCAGCTTGGTGGCTAAGGCAGCCAGTGAGCAGTTCTTC. It encodes CASSLVAKAASEQFF. The full variable domain, in which reference TRBV5-4 and TRBJ2-1 provide the parts outside the CDR3, is ETGVTQSPTHLIKTRGQQVTLRCSSQSGHNTVSWYQQALGQGPQFIFQYYREEENGRGNFPPRFSGLQFPNYSSELNVNALELDDSALYLCASSLVAKAASEQFFGPGTRLTVL.

The rearrangement uses TRBV7-2 and TRBJ2-6; 7 bases are shared with TRBD2. V shed 3 bases and J 2 bases; nucleotides not matched to a gene: 10. There are 18 residues in the CDR3. CDR1 is SGHTA and CDR2 is FQGNSA in the germline V gene. In DNA form, the CDR3 reads TGTGCCAGCAGCTTGGGGGGGGAGTGGTGGGCTGGGGCCAACGTCCTGACTTTC. Translated: CASSLGGEWWAGANVLTF.

This clone was counted a single time. The same CDR3 arises from other DNA sequences in this sample as well. CDR3 protein: CSVEDLETQYF. In DNA form, the CDR3 reads TGCAGCGTTGAAGATTTGGAGACCCAGTACTTC. The chain recombines TRBV29-1 with TRBJ2-5; no reliable D call. Germline CDR1 SQVTM, CDR2 ANQGSEA. Trimming left V 0 bases short and J 5 bases short, with 4 bases between. The CDR3 length is 11 residues.

The chain employs TRBV5-6 and TRBJ2-7; 8 positions agree with TRBD2. Germline V CDR1 and CDR2: SGHDT, YYEEEE. CDR3 length equals 14 residues. The junction had 2 bases not matched to a gene; V was cut back by 0 bases and J by 3 bases. Written as DNA, the CDR3 is TGTGCCAGCAGCTTGGCCGGGGGGGTCTACGAGCAGTACTTC. It encodes CASSLAGGVYEQYF. Full variable domain (remainder filled in from reference TRBV5-6 and TRBJ2-7): DAGVTQSPTHLIKTRGQQVTLRCSPKSGHDTVSWYQQALGQGPQFIFQYYEEEERQRGNFPDRFSGHQFPNYSSELNVNALLLGDSALYLCASSLAGGVYEQYFGPGTRLTVT.

In its sample, this clone was seen a few times. This chain links TRBV5-4 with TRBJ2-1; D possibly corresponds to TRBD1 (5 bases). Germline V gene lookup returns CDR1 SGHNT and CDR2 YYREEE (reference sequence). This CDR3 is 15 amino acids long. The V end lost 5 bases, the J end lost 10 bases, and 22 bases lay between the germline ends. The CDR3 spells CASRPDSEPSGEQFF. The CDR3 DNA sequence: TGTGCCAGCAGACCCGACAGCGAGCCATCAGGGGAGCAGTTCTTC. The full variable domain, completed using reference TRBV5-4 and TRBJ2-1, is ETGVTQSPTHLIKTRGQQVTLRCSSQSGHNTVSWYQQALGQGPQFIFQYYREEENGRGNFPPRFSGLQFPNYSSELNVNALELDDSALYLCASRPDSEPSGEQFFGPGTRLTVL.

The J gene is TRBJ2-3, the V gene TRBV5-8; 9 bases are a match to TRBD2. The V segment lost 7 bases and the J segment 8 bases; nucleotides outside the gene matches: 20. Germline V gene lookup returns CDR1 SGHTS and CDR2 YDEGEE. The length of the CDR3 is 17 residues. The CDR3 DNA reads TGTGCCAGCGGCCGCCTCGGGCTAGCGGGAATCACTGGTACGCAGTATTTT. Translation gives CASGRLGLAGITGTQYF.

In its sample, this clone was seen once. The V gene is TRBV6-5, the J gene TRBJ1-3; 7 bases agree with TRBD1. Per the germline V gene, CDR1 is MNHEY and CDR2 is SVGAGI. The V segment lost 6 bases and the J segment 4 bases; nucleotides outside the gene matches: 3. The CDR3 has 13 residues. The CDR3: CASRQGWGNTIYF. For the CDR3, the DNA is TGTGCCAGCAGACAGGGGTGGGGAAACACCATATATTTT.

This chain links TRBV5-1 with TRBJ2-5; 14 bases align to TRBD2. J gave up 2 bases and V 4 bases, and 4 bases lay outside the gene matches. Germline V gives CDR1 SGHRS, CDR2 YFSETQ. The CDR3 runs 16 residues. This CDR3 is CASSPGLAGGQETQYF. CDR3 DNA sequence: TGCGCCAGCAGCCCCGGACTAGCGGGAGGACAAGAGACCCAGTACTTC.

The chain recombines TRBV6-5 with TRBJ2-1, with 9 positions matching TRBD1. Trimming removed 6 bases from V and 6 bases from J; junction bases left unmatched: 9. This CDR3 is 15 amino acids long. Germline V gives CDR1 MNHEY, CDR2 SVGAGI. CDR3 amino acids: CASRIQGADGNEQFF. CDR3 DNA sequence: TGTGCCAGCAGGATACAGGGGGCAGATGGCAATGAGCAGTTCTTC.